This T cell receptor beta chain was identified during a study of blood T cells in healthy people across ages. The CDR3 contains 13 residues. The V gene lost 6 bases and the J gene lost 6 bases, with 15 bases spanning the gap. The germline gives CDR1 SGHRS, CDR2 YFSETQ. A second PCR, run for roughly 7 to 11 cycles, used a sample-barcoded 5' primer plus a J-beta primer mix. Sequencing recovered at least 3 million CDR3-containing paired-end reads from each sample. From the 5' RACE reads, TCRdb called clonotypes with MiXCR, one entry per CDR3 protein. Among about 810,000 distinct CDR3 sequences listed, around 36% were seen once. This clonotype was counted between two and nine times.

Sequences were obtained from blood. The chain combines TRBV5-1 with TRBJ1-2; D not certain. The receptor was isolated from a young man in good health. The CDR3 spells CASTLGYGDGYTF. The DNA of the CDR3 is TGCGCCAGCACCTTAGGATATGGAGATGGCTACACCTTC.